Sequencing of this T cell receptor beta chain was carried out in a study of cytomegalovirus exposure and HLA in healthy donors. In the study overall: The study's early data release held 80 million to 95 million unique TCRs from HLA-typed donors.

The study ran its PCR with 60 Vbeta and 13 Jbeta primers. Profiled with immunoSEQ multiplex PCR; TCRdb holds only in-frame clones, not every one. The table counts 100,000 to 150,000 clones; 1% lies in the top ten. Healthy bone marrow donors made up the cohort. A word on this clone: Antigen specificity is unknown.

General observations from the study: Most TCR sequences were uncommon, yet certain public TCRs appeared in many donors.

From germline, CDR1 is KGHSH and CDR2 LQKENI. The CDR3 is 14 amino acids. V lost 3 bases and J lost 7; bases outside the gene matches: 3. The sample consisted of PBMCs. The receptor was isolated from a man between 18 and 29 years old in good health and CMV-seronegative. The rearrangement uses TRBV18 and TRBJ2-1; 10 bases are shared with TRBD1. CDR3 DNA: TGTGCCAGCTCACCCGGACAGGGGGGGAATGAGCAGTTCTTC. Translation gives CASSPGQGGNEQFF.